This TCR beta chain was captured by sequencing in a study of CD8 T cells in Susac syndrome. Remarks on this clonotype: The antigen remains unidentified.

TEMRA cells were FACS-enriched, while CD8+ and CD4+ T cells were negatively isolated. Overall study results and limits: The study conceded that its TCR sequencing and HLA analysis involved relatively few individuals. None of the CD4+ T cell repertoires in Susac syndrome showed clonal expansion.

When the RNA was reverse transcribed, random hexamers were used with an input of about 0.45 to 1 ug. Amplification of TCR beta CDR3 spanned 54 Vbeta and 13 Jbeta via immunoSEQ multiplex PCR. TCRdb called the immunoSEQ multiplex PCR reads again in MiXCR, with one record for every CDR3 protein. The sample carries about 190,000 distinct CDR3 sequences, approximately 96% recorded once. The CDR3 consists of 15 residues. Looked up from germline, CDR1 is DFQATT and CDR2 is SNEGSKA (reference sequence). V lost 2 bases to trimming and J lost 3 bases; unmatched junction nucleotides: 8. This sequence was found in a human donor with Susac syndrome. Sequencing was carried out using CD4+ T cells from PBMCs. This chain joins TRBV20-1 and TRBJ2-5, with TRBD1 matching over 8 bases. CDR3 nucleotide sequence: TGCAGTGCTAGAATTCCGGGACAGGCCGAAGAGACCCAGTACTTC. Protein sequence: CSARIPGQAEETQYF.